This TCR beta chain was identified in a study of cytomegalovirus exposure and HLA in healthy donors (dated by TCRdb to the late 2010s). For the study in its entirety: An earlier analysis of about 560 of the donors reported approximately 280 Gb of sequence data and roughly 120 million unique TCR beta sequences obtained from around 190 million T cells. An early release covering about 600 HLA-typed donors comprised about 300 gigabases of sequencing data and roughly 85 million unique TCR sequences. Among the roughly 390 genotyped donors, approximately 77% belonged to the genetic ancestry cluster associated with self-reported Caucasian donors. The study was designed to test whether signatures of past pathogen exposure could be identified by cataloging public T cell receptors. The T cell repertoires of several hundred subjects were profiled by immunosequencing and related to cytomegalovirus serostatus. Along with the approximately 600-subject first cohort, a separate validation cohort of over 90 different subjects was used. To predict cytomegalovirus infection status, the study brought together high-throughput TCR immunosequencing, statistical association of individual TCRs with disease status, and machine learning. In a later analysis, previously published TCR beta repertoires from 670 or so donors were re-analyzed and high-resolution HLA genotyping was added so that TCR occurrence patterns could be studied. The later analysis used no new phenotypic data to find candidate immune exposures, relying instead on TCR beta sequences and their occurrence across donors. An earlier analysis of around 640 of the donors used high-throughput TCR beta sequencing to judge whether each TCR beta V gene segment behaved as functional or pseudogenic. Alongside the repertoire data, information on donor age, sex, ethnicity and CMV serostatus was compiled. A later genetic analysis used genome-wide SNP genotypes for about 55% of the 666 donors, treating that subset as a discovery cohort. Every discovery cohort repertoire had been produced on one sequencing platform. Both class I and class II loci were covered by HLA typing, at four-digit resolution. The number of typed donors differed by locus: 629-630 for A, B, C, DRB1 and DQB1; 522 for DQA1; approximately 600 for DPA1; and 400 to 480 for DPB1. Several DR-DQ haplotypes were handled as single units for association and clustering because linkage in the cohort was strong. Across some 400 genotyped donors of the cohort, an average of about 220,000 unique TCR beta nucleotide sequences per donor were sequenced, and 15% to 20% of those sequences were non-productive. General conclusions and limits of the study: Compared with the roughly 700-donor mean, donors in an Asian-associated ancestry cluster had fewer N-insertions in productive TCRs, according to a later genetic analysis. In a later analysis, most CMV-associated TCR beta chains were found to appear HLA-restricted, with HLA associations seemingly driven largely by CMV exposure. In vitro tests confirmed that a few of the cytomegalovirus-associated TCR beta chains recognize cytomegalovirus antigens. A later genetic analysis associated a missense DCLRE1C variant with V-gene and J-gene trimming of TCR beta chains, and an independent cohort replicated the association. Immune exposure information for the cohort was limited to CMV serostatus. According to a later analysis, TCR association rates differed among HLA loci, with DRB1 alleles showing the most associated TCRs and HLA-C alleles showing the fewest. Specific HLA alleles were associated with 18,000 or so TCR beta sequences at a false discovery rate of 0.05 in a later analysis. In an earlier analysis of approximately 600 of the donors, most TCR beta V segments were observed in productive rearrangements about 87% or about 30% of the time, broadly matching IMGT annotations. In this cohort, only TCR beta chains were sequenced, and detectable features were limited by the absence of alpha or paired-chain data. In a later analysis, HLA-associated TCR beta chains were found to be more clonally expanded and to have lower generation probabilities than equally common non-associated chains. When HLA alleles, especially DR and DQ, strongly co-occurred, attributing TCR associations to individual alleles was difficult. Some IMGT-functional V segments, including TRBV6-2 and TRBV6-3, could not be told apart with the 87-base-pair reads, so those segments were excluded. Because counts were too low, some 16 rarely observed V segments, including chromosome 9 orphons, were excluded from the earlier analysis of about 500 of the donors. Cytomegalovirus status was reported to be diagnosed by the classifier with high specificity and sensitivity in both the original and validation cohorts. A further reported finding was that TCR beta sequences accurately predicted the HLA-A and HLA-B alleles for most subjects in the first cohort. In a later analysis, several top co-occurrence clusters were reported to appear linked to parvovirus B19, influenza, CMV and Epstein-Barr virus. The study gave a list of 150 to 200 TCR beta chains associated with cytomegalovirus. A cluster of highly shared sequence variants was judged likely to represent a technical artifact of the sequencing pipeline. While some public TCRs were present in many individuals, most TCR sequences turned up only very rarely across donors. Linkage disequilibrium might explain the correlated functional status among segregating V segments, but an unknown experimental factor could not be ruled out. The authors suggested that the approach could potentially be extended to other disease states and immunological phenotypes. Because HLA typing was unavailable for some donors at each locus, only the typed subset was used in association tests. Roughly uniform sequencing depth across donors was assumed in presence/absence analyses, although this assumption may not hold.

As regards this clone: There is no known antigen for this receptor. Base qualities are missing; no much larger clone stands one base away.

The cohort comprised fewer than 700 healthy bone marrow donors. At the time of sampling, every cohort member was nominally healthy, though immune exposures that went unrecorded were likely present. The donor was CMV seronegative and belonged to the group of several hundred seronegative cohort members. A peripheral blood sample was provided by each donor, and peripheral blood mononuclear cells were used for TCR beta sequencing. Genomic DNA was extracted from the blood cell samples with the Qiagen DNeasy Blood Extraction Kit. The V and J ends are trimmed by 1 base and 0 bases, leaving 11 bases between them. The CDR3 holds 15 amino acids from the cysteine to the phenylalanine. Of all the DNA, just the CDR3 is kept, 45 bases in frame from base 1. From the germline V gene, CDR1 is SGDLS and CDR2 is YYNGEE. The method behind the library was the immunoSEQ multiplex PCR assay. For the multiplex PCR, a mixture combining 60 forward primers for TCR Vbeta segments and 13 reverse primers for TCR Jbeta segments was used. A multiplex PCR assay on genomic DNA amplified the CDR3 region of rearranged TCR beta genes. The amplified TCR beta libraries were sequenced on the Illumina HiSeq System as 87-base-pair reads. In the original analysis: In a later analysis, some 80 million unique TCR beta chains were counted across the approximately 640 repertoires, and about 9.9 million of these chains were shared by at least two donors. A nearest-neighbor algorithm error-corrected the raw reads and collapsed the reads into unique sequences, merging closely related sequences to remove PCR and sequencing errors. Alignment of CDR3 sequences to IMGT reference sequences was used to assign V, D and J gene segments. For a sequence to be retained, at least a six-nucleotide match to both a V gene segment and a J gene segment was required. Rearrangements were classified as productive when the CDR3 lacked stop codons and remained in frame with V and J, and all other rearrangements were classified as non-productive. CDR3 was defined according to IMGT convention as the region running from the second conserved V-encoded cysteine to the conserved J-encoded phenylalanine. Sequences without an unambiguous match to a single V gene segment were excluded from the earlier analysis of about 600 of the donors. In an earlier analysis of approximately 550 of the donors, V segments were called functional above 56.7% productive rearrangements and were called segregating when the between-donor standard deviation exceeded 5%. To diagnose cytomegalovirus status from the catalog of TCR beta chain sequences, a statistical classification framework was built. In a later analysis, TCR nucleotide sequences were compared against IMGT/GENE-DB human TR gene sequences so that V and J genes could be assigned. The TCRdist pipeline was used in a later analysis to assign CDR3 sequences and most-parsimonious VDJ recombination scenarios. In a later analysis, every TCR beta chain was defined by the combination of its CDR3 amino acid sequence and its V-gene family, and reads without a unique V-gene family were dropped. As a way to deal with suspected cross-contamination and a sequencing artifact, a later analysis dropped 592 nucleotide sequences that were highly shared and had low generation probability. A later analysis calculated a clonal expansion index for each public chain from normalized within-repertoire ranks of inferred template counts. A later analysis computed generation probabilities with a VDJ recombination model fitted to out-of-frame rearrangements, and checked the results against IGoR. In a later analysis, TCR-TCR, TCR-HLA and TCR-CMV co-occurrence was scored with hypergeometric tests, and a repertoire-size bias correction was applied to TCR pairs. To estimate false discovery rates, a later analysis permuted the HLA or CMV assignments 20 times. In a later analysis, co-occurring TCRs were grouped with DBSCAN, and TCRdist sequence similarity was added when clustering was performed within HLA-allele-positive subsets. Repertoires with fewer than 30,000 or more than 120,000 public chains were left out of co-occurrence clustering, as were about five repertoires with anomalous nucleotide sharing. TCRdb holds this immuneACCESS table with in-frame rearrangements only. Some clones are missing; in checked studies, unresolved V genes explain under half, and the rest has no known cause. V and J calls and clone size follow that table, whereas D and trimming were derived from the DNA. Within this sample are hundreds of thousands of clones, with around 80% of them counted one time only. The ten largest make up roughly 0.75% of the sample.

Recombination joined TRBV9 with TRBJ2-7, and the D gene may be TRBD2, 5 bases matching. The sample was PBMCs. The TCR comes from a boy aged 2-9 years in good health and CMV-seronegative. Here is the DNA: TGTGCCAGCAGCGTACGAACTGGGAGCTCCTACGAGCAGTACTTC. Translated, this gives CASSVRTGSSYEQYF.